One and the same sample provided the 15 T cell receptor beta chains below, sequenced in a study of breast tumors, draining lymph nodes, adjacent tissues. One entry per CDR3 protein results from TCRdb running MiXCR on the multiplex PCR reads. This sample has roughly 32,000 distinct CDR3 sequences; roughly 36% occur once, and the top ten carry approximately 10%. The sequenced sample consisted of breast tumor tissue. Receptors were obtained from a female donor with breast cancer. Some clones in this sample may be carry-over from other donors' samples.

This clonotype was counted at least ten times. DNA for the CDR3: TGTGCCAGCAGCCCAAGACCCGGGACAGGGGGCGGCTATGGCTACACCTTC. Translated, it gives CASSPRPGTGGGYGYTF. The genes are TRBV11-3 and TRBJ1-2; 12 bases match TRBD1. The CDR3 is 17 amino acids. After removal of 5 bases from V and 4 bases from J, the junction contained 11 bases not matched to a gene. Germline V gene sequence: CDR1 SGHNT, CDR2 YENEEA.

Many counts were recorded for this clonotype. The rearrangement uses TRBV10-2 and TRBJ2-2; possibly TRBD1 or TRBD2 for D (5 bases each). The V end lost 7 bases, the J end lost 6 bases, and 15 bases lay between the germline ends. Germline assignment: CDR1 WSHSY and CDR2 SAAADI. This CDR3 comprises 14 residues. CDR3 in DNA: TGCGCCAGCATAAGTAGGCGAGGGGCCGGGGAGCTGTTTTTT. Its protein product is CASISRRGAGELFF.

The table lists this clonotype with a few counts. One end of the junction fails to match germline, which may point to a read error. The CDR3 loop is CASSLPGAPSF. In nucleotides, the CDR3 is TGTGCCAGCAGTTTACCAGGGGCCCCCTCCTTC. The chain couples TRBV28 to TRBJ2-1; TRBD1 is a possible D gene (6 bases). This CDR3 spans 11 amino acids. Germline V gene lookup returns CDR1 MDHEN and CDR2 SYDVKM.

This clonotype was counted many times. In DNA, the CDR3 is TGTGCCAGCACTCTTGGCTGGGGTACCTACGAGCAGTACTTC. As protein: CASTLGWGTYEQYF. The chain recombines TRBV6-6 with TRBJ2-7; no clear D gene. The ends were cut back, 7 bases at V and 2 bases at J, with 15 bases in the middle. The germline gives CDR1 MNHNY, CDR2 SVGAGI (reference sequence). CDR3 length: 14 amino acids.

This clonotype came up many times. CDR3 in amino acids: CASSLTGRGIGKLFF. Here the CDR3 DNA reads TGTGCCAGCAGCTTGACGGGACGGGGCATTGGGAAACTGTTTTTT. The rearrangement joins TRBV5-8 to TRBJ1-4; a possible D gene is TRBD1 (5 bases). Germline V lookup: CDR1 SGHTS, CDR2 YDEGEE. The V and J ends lost 1 base and 11 bases respectively, with 18 bases between them. The CDR3 is 15 amino acids.

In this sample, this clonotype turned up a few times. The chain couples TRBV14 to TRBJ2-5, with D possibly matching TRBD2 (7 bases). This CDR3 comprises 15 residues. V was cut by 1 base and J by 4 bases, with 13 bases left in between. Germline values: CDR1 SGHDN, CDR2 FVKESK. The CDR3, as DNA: TGTGCCAGCAGCCAAGCTAGCGGAGGGGGAGAGACCCAGTACTTC. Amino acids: CASSQASGGGETQYF.

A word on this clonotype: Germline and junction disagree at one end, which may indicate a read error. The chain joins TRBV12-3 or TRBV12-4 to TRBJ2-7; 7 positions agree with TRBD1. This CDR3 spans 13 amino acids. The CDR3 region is CAGRRQGTGEQYF. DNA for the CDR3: TGTGCCGGCAGGCGACAGGGCACTGGGGAGCAGTACTTC.

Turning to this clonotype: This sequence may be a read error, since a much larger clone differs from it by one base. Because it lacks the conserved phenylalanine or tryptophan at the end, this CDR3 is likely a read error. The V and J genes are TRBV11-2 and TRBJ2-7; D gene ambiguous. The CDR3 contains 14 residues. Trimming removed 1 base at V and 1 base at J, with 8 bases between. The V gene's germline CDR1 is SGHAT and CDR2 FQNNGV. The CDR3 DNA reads TGTGCCAGCAGCTTAGGGGGTTTGTCCTACGAGCAGTACCTC. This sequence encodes CASSLGGLSYEQYL.

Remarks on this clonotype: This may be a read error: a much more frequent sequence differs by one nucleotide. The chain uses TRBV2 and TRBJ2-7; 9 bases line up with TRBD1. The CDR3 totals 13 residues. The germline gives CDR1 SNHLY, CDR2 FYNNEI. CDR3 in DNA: TGTGCCAGCAGTCCGGGACAGGGTGATGAGCAGTGCTTC. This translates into CASSPGQGDEQCF. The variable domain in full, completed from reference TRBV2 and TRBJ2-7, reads EPEVTQTPSHQVTQMGQEVILRCVPISNHLYFYWYRQILGQKVEFLVSFYNNEISEKSEIFDDQFSVERPDGSNFTLKIRSTKLEDSAMYFCASSPGQGDEQCFGPGTRLTVT.

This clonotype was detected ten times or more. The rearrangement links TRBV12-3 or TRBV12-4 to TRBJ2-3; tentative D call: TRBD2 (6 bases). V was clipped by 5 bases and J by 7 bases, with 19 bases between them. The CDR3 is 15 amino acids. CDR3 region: CASSITSRRGNTQYF. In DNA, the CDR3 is TGTGCCAGCAGTATCACTAGCAGAAGAGGGAATACGCAGTATTTT.

CDR3 nucleotide sequence: TGTGCCAGCAGCTTAGTGGGAGGGGGCACTGAAGCTTTCTTT. Encoded protein: CASSLVGGGTEAFF. The chain carries TRBV7-9 and TRBJ1-1, with a tentative D call TRBD1 (6 bases). Trimming left V 1 base short and J 4 bases short, with 10 bases between. The CDR3 contains 14 residues. Germline loops: CDR1 SEHNR, CDR2 FQNEAQ (reference sequence).

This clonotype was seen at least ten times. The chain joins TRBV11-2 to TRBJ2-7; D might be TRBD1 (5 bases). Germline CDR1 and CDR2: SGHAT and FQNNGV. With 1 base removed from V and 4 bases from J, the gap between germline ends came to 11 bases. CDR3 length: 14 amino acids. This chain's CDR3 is CASSLAPGIYEQYF. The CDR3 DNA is TGTGCCAGCAGCTTAGCCCCAGGGATTTACGAGCAGTACTTC.

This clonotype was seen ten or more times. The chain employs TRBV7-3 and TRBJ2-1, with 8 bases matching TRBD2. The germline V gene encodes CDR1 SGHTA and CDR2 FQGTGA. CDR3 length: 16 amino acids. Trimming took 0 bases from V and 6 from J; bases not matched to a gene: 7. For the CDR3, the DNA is TGTGCCAGCAGCTTAACACTAGCGGACGAATTCAATGAGCAGTTCTTC. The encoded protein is CASSLTLADEFNEQFF.

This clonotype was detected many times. CDR3 loop: CATGTSINEQFF. The CDR3 DNA reads as TGTGCCACCGGGACTAGTATCAATGAGCAGTTCTTC. The J gene is TRBJ2-1, the V gene TRBV10-3, with 8 bases identical to TRBD2. V was clipped by 10 bases and J by 6 bases; unmatched bases: 5. CDR1 ENHRY and CDR2 SYGVKD come from the germline V gene. This CDR3 is 12 amino acids long.

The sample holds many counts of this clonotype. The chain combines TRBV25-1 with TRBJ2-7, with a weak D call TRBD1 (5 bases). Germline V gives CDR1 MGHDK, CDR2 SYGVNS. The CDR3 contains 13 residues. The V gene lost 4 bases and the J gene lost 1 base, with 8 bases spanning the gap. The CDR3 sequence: CASSARTSYEQYF. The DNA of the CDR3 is TGTGCCAGCAGTGCCAGGACATCCTACGAGCAGTACTTC.